This TCR beta chain emerged from a study of T-cell reconstitution after alpha-beta-depleted transplantation in children. The authors prepared the TCRbeta library with unique molecular identifiers. One entry per CDR3 protein results from TCRdb running MiXCR on the PCR reads. The table has around 370,000 distinct CDR3 sequences, 9% to 12% seen once. Many counts were recorded for this clonotype. The specimen comprised PBMCs from the stem cell graft donor, sampled from the stem cell graft. This receptor was taken from a human donor who donated a stem cell graft to a child with acute lymphoblastic leukemia.

The CDR3 coding sequence is TGCGCCAGCAGCCAAGTACCCGGGGCTACTGAAGCTTTCTTT. It codes for CASSQVPGATEAFF. The chain combines TRBV4-3 with TRBJ1-1; the D gene is possibly TRBD1 (5 bases). V gave up 1 base and J gave up 5 bases, with 11 bases separating them. The V gene's germline CDR1 is LGHNA and CDR2 YSLEER. The CDR3 runs to 14 residues.